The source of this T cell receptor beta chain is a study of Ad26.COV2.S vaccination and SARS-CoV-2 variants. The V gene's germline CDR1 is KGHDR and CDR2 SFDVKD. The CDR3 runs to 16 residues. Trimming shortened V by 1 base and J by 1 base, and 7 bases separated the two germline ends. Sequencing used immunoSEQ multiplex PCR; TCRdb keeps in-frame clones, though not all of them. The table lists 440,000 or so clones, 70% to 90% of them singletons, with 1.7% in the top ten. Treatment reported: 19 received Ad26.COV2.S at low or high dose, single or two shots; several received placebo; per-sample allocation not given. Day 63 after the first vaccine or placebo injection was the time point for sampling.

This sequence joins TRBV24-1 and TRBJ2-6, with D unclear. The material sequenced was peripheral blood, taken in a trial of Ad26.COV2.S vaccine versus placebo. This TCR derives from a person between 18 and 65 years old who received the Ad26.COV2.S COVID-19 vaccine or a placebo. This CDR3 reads CATSDFTASGANVLTF. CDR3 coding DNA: TGTGCCACCAGTGATTTTACGGCATCTGGGGCCAACGTCCTGACTTTC.